These 11 T cell receptor beta chains share one sample of origin, sequenced in a study of cytomegalovirus exposure and HLA in healthy donors. Primers included in the PCR were 60 Vbeta and 13 Jbeta primers. The data were produced by immunoSEQ multiplex PCR, yet TCRdb's version contains in-frame clones alone and is incomplete. The table lists 150,000 to 200,000 clones, 79% of them singletons. Sequencing was carried out using PBMCs. The receptors stem from a woman in her 50s in good health and CMV-seronegative.

The chain is built from TRBV28 and TRBJ2-7, with 10 bases that match TRBD1. CDR1 and CDR2 (germline): MDHEN, SYDVKM. The CDR3 is 18 amino acids. The J segment lost 3 bases and the V segment lost 2 bases, leaving 13 bases of the junction unmatched. The CDR3 spells CASSLRKFSDRGYYEQYF. As DNA, the CDR3 is TGTGCCAGCAGTTTAAGGAAATTTTCGGACAGGGGGTACTACGAGCAGTACTTC.

The V gene is TRBV7-8, the J gene TRBJ2-3; 7 bases align to TRBD2. This CDR3 has 16 amino acids. V dropped 6 bases and J dropped 4; count of bases not matched to a gene: 13. Germline lookup yields CDR1 SGHVS and CDR2 FQNEAQ. As DNA, the CDR3 is TGTGCCAGCAGATCTAGCGGCCCCTGGAGGCCAGATACGCAGTATTTT. Translating it yields CASRSSGPWRPDTQYF. Variable domain in full (rest from reference TRBV7-8 and TRBJ2-3): GAGVSQSPRYKVAKRGQDVALRCDPISGHVSLFWYQQALGQGPEFLTYFQNEAQLDKSGLPSDRFFAERPEGSVSTLKIQRTQQEDSAVYLCASRSSGPWRPDTQYFGPGTRLTVL.

The chain combines TRBV19 with TRBJ2-3; D is possibly TRBD1 (6 bases). The germline V gene encodes CDR1 LNHDA and CDR2 SQIVND (reference sequence). The V end was cut by 5 bases, the J end by 5 bases, with 20 bases between. There are 16 residues in the CDR3. CDR3 bases: TGTGCCAGTAGTGCCGGCCGAAGGGGGTACATAGATACGCAGTATTTT. Translating gives CASSAGRRGYIDTQYF.

J is TRBJ2-5 and V is TRBV4-3, with 9 positions matching TRBD1. J gave up 5 bases and V 4 bases, and 5 bases lay outside the gene matches. Per the germline V gene, CDR1 is LGHNA and CDR2 is YSLEER. The CDR3 extends over 14 amino acids. CDR3 residues: CASSPNRGPETQYF. Written as DNA, the CDR3 is TGCGCCAGCAGCCCAAACAGGGGGCCTGAGACCCAGTACTTC.

The chain has TRBV7-3 and TRBJ2-2, with 8 bases fitting TRBD1. J gave up 2 bases and V 2 bases, and 4 bases lay outside the gene matches. The CDR3 runs to 16 residues. Germline assignment: CDR1 SGHTA and CDR2 FQGTGA. CDR3 sequence (DNA): TGTGCCAGCAGCTTACAGGGGGCCGGAAACACCGGGGAGCTGTTTTTT. It translates to CASSLQGAGNTGELFF. Using reference TRBV7-3 and TRBJ2-2 for the parts outside the CDR3, the full variable domain is GAGVSQTPSNKVTEKGKYVELRCDPISGHTALYWYRQSLGQGPEFLIYFQGTGAADDSGLPNDRFFAVRPEGSVSTLKIQRTERGDSAVYLCASSLQGAGNTGELFFGEGSRLTVL.

This clone is a singleton in its sample. V usage is TRBV7-9 and J usage is TRBJ1-2, with TRBD1 matching 7 bases. The V gene end was trimmed by 10 bases and the J gene end by 0 bases; junction bases not matched to a gene: 8. The CDR3 contains 14 residues. Germline V gene sequence: CDR1 SEHNR, CDR2 FQNEAQ (reference sequence). The CDR3 protein is CATRDSQTNYGYTF. CDR3 in DNA: TGTGCCACCCGGGACAGCCAAACTAACTATGGCTACACCTTC. The full variable domain, its missing parts supplied by reference TRBV7-9 and TRBJ1-2, is DTGVSQNPRHKITKRGQNVTFRCDPISEHNRLYWYRQTLGQGPEFLTYFQNEAQLEKSRLLSDRFSAERPKGSFSTLEIQRTEQGDSAMYLCATRDSQTNYGYTFGSGTRLTVV.

The CDR3: CASSPLAHTDTQYF. The DNA of the CDR3 is TGTGCCAGCTCACCACTAGCGCACACAGATACGCAGTATTTT. The chain is built from TRBV18 and TRBJ2-3, with a tentative D call TRBD2 (5 bases). The V gene lost 1 base and the J gene lost 2 bases, with 7 bases spanning the gap. CDR1 is KGHSH and CDR2 is LQKENI in the germline V gene. The CDR3 sequence is 14 residues long.

The chain is built from TRBV7-3 and TRBJ2-2; 11 bases fit TRBD2. Trimming at V came to 5 bases and at J to 5 bases, leaving 7 bases not matched to a gene. Germline CDR1 SGHTA, CDR2 FQGTGA. This CDR3 has 16 amino acids. In DNA form, the CDR3 reads TGTGCCAGCAGCCCGACTAGCGGGATGGGAACCGGGGAGCTGTTTTTT. Its translation: CASSPTSGMGTGELFF.

This clone was recorded once. The rearrangement joins TRBV4-1 to TRBJ1-4, with unresolved D. Trimming took off 4 bases at V and 0 bases at J, with 12 bases between the two ends. The CDR3 covers 16 residues. The V gene's germline CDR1 is MGHRA and CDR2 YSYEKL. The CDR3 bases are TGCGCCAGCAGCCCCGTGAACAGATCAACTAATGAAAAACTGTTTTTT. It codes for CASSPVNRSTNEKLFF.

V is TRBV11-2 and J is TRBJ1-1, with no clear D. The CDR3 is 15 residues long. V was clipped by 1 base and J by 3 bases, with 12 bases between them. Germline values: CDR1 SGHAT, CDR2 FQNNGV. The CDR3 loop reads CASSLGRRKDTEAFF. DNA of the CDR3: TGTGCCAGCAGCTTAGGGCGGAGGAAGGACACTGAAGCTTTCTTT.

The chain combines TRBV30 with TRBJ1-1; TRBD1 aligns across 7 bases. The V and J ends lost 5 bases and 3 bases, in that order; junction bases with no gene match: 3. The CDR3 extends over 12 amino acids. Looked up from germline, CDR1 is GTSNPN and CDR2 is SVGIG (reference sequence). The CDR3 region has the DNA TGTGCCTGGGACAGGGCCTACACTGAAGCTTTCTTT. This codes for CAWDRAYTEAFF.